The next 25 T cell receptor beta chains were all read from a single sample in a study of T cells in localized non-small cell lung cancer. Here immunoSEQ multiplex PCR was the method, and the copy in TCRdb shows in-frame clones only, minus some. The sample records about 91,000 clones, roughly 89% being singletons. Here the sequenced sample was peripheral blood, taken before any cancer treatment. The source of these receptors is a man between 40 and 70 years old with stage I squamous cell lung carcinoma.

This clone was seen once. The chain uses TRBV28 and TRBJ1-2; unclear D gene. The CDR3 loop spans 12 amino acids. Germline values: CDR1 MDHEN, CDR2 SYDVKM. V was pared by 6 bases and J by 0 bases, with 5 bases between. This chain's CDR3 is CASSTANYGYTF. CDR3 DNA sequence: TGTGCCAGCAGCACAGCTAACTATGGCTACACCTTC.

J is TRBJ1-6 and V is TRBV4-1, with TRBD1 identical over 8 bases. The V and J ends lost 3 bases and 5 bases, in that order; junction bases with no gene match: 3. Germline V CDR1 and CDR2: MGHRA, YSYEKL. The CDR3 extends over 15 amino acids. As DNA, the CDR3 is TGCGCCAGCAGCCAGACAGGGGCAAATAATTCACCCCTCCACTTT. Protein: CASSQTGANNSPLHF.

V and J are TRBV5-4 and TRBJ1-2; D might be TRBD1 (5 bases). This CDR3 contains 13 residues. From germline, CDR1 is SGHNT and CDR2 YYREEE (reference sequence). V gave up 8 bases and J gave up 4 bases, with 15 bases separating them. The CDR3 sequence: CASFLTGSYGYTF. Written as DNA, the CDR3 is TGTGCCAGTTTTCTCACAGGTTCCTATGGCTACACCTTC. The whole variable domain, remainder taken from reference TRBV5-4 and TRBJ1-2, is ETGVTQSPTHLIKTRGQQVTLRCSSQSGHNTVSWYQQALGQGPQFIFQYYREEENGRGNFPPRFSGLQFPNYSSELNVNALELDDSALYLCASFLTGSYGYTFGSGTRLTVV.

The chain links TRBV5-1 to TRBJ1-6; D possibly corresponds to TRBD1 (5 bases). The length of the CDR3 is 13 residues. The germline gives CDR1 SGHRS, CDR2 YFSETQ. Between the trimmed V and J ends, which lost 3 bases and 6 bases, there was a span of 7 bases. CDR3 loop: CASSSDSNSPLHF. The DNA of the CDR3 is TGCGCCAGCAGCTCTGACAGTAATTCACCCCTCCACTTT.

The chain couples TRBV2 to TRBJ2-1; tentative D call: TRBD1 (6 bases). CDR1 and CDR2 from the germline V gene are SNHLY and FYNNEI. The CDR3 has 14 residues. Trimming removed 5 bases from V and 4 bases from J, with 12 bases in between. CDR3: CASSTGTFYNEQFF. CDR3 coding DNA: TGTGCCAGCAGTACCGGGACATTTTACAATGAGCAGTTCTTC.

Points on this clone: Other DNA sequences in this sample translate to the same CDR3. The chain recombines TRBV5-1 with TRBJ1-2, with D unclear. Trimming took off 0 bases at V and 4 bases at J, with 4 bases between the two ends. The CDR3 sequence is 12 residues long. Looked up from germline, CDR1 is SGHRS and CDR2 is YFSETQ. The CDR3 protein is CASSLEGYGYTF. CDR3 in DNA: TGCGCCAGCAGCTTGGAGGGCTATGGCTACACCTTC.

The CDR3 DNA sequence: TGTGTTGTTGGTACCGGGGAGCTGTTTTTT. Protein: CVVGTGELFF. This chain uses TRBV7-9 with TRBJ2-2; D not certain. The CDR3 loop spans 10 amino acids. Germline CDR1 reads SEHNR; CDR2 reads FQNEAQ (reference sequence).

CDR3 coding DNA: TGTGCCAGCATCACTACGGGTGCGGGCTACACCTTC. As protein: CASITTGAGYTF. This chain uses TRBV28 with TRBJ1-2; no clear D gene. This CDR3 contains 12 residues. With 7 bases removed from V and 8 bases from J, the gap between germline ends came to 14 bases. Germline CDR1 is MDHEN and CDR2 is SYDVKM.

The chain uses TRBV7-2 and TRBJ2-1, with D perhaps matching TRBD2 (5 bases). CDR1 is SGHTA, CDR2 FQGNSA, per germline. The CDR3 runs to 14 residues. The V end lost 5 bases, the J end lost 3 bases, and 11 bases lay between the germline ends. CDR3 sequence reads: CASSRLGSYNEQFF. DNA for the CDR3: TGTGCCAGCAGCCGCCTGGGGAGCTACAATGAGCAGTTCTTC.

The CDR3 nucleotides read TGTGCCAGCAGTCCCAGACAGGCTGGAAACACCATATATTTT. It is translated as CASSPRQAGNTIYF. The chain carries TRBV28 and TRBJ1-3, with D possibly TRBD1 on 6 matching bases. Germline CDR1 MDHEN, CDR2 SYDVKM. V lost 5 bases to trimming and J lost 2 bases, with 10 bases between them. This CDR3 is 14 amino acids long. Drawing the rest from reference TRBV28 and TRBJ1-3, the complete variable domain is DVKVTQSSRYLVKRTGEKVFLECVQDMDHENMFWYRQDPGLGLRLIYFSYDVKMKEKGDIPEGYSVSREKKERFSLILESASTNQTSMYLCASSPRQAGNTIYFGEGSWLTVV.

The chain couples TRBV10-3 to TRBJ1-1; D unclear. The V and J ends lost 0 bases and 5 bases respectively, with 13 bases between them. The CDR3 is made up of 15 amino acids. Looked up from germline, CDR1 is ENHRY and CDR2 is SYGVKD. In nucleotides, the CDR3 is TGTGCCATCAGTGAGTCGTTAGGGCTGAGTACTGAAGCTTTCTTT. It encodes CAISESLGLSTEAFF.

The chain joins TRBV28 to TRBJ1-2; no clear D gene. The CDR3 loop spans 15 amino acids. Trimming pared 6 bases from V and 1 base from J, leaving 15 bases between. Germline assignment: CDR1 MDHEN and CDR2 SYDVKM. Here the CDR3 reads CASRPSLADNYGYTF. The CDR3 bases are TGTGCCAGCAGACCCTCGCTGGCAGATAACTATGGCTACACCTTC.

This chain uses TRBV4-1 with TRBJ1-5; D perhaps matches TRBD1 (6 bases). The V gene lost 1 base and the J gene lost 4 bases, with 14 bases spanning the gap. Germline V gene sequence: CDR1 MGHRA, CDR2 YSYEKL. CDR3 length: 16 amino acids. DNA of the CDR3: TGCGCCAGCAGCCAAGGGTTCGGACAGAATAATCAGCCCCAGCATTTT. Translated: CASSQGFGQNNQPQHF.

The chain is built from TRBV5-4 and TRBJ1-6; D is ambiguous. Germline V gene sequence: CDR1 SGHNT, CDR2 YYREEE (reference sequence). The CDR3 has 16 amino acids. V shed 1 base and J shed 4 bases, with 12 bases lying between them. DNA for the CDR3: TGTGCCAGCAGCTTGAGCACTTCCCGTTATAATTCACCCCTCCACTTT. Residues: CASSLSTSRYNSPLHF.

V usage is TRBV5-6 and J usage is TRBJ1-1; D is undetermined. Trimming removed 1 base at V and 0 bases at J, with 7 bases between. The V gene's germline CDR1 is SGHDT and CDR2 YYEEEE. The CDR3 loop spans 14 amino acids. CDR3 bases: TGTGCCAGCAGCTTGTTCGACCTGAACACTGAAGCTTTCTTT. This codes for CASSLFDLNTEAFF.

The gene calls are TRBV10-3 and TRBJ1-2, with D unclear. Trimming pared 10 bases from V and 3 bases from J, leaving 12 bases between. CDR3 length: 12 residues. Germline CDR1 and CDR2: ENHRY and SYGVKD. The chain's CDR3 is CATPLVYYGYTF. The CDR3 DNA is TGTGCCACTCCCTTGGTTTACTATGGCTACACCTTC.

The CDR3 DNA reads TGTGCCAGCAGTTACTCGATGCAGGCAGACTACACCTTC. Translated, it gives CASSYSMQADYTF. The chain employs TRBV6-5 and TRBJ1-2; D call uncertain. Germline lookup yields CDR1 MNHEY and CDR2 SVGAGI. Trimming stripped 0 bases from V and 10 bases from J, with 12 bases between. The CDR3 extends over 13 amino acids.

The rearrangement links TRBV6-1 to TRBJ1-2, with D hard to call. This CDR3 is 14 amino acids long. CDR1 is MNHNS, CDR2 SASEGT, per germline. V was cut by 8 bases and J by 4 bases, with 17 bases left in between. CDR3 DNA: TGTGCCAGCTATTCGCTGTCACAGTTCTATGGCTACACCTTC. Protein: CASYSLSQFYGYTF.

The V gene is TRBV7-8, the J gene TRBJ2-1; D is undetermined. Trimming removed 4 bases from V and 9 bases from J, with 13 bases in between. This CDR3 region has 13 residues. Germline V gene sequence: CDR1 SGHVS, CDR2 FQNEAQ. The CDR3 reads CASSSKFTTEQFF. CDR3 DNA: TGTGCCAGCAGCTCAAAGTTTACGACTGAGCAGTTCTTC.

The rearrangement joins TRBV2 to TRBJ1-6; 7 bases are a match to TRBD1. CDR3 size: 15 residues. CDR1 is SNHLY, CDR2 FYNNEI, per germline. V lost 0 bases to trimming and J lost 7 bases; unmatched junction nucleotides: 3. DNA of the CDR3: TGTGCCAGCAGTGAAGCCCAGGGGGGCAATTCACCCCTCCACTTT. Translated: CASSEAQGGNSPLHF.

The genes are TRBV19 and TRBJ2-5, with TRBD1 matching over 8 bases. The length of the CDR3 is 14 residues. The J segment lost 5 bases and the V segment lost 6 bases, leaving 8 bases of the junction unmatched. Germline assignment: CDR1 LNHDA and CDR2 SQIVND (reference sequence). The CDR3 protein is CASSRQGSYETQYF. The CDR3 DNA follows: TGTGCCAGTAGCAGACAGGGGAGTTATGAGACCCAGTACTTC.

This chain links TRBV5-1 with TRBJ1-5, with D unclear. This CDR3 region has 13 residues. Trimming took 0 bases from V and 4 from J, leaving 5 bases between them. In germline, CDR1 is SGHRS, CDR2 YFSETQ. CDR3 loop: CASSLAGNQPQHF. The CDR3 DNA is TGCGCCAGCAGCTTGGCCGGTAATCAGCCCCAGCATTTT.

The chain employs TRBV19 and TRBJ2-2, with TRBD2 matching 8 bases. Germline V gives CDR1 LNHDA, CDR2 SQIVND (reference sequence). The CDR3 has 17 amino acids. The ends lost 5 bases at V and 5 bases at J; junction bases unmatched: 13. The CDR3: CASSPRGGPLGTGELFF. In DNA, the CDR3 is TGTGCCAGTAGTCCCCGGGGGGGGCCCTTGGGTACCGGGGAGCTGTTTTTT.

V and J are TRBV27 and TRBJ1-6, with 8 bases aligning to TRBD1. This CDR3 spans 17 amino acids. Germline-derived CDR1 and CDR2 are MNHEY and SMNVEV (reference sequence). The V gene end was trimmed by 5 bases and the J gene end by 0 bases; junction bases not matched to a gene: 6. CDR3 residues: CASSTRQGSSYNSPLHF. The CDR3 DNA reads TGTGCCAGCAGTACCCGACAGGGGAGCTCCTATAATTCACCCCTCCACTTT.

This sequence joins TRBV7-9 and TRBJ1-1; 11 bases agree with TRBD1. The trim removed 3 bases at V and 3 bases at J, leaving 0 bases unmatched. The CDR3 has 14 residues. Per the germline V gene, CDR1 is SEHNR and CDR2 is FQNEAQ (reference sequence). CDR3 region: CASSLGQGDTEAFF. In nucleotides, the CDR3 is TGTGCCAGCAGCTTGGGACAGGGGGACACTGAAGCTTTCTTT.